This TCR beta chain was observed in a study of T cell responses to AZD1222 COVID-19 vaccine. Across the whole study: The study pooled second doses at about 4 or about 12 weeks. Whole-study findings and limits: Distributed over spike, vaccine-associated CD4 TCRs predominated at 160-218 and 743-854.

Sequencing used immunoSEQ multiplex PCR; TCRdb keeps in-frame clones, though not all of them. This sample has tens of thousands of clones, with 75% to 90% found just once. The CDR3 covers 16 residues. Trimming shortened V by 5 bases and J by 7 bases, and 20 bases separated the two germline ends. The germline V gene encodes CDR1 SEHNR and CDR2 FQNEAQ (reference sequence). Details on this clone: Its matching antigen is unknown.

The genes are TRBV7-9 and TRBJ1-4; D might be TRBD1 (6 bases). The receptor's source is an adult in good health. Specimen: peripheral blood, collected on day 0 of AZD1222 vaccination. The DNA of the CDR3 is TGTGCCAGCAGCCTTTCCGGCGGGGGCCAACCTGAAAAACTGTTTTTT. Translation: CASSLSGGGQPEKLFF.